The clone carrying this TCR beta chain was detected only a few times. Its matching antigen is unknown. Time point indicated: week 5, during vaccination. Vaccination used 300 ug of mutant IDH1 20-mer peptide per dose, with topical imiquimod. The sample is drawn from a study of a mutant IDH1 vaccine in newly diagnosed glioma. Sequencing used immunoSEQ multiplex PCR; TCRdb keeps in-frame clones, though not all of them. The table includes about 59,000 clones, about 87% detected once. The germline gives CDR1 SQVTM, CDR2 ANQGSEA. J was trimmed by 1 base and V by 7 bases; bases with no gene match: 1. This CDR3 spans 12 amino acids.

Sequencing was performed on PBMCs, taken from a glioma patient whose treatment included an IDH1 peptide vaccine. This sequence joins TRBV29-1 and TRBJ1-1; TRBD1 matches 9 bases. This clonotype originated in a woman in her forties with glioma. The CDR3 coding sequence is TGCAGCGCGGACAGGGGGAACACTGAAGCTTTCTTT. It translates to CSADRGNTEAFF.